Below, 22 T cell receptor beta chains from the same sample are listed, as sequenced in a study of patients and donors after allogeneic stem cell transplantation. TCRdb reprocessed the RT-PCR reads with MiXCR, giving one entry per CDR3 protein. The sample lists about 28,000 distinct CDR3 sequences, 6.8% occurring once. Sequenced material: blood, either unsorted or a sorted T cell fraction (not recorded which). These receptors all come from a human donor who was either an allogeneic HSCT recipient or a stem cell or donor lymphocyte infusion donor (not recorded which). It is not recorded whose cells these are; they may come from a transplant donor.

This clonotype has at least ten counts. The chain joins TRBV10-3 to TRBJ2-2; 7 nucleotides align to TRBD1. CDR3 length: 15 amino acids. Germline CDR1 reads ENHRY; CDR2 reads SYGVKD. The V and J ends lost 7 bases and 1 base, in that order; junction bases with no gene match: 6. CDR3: CAITSTGRNTGELFF. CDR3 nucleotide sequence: TGTGCCATCACCTCGACAGGGAGGAACACCGGGGAGCTGTTTTTT.

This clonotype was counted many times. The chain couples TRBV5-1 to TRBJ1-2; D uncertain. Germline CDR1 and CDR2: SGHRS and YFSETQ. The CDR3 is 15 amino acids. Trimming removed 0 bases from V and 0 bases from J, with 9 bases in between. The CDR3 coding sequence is TGCGCCAGCAGCTTGGGTAGGGAAACTAACTATGGCTACACCTTC. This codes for CASSLGRETNYGYTF.

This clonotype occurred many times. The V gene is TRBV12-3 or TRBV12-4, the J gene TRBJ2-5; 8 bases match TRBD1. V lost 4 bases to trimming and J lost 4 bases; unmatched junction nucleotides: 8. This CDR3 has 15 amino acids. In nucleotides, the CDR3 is TGTGCCAGCAGTTCCCGACCAGGGGGCCGAGAGACCCAGTACTTC. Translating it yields CASSSRPGGRETQYF.

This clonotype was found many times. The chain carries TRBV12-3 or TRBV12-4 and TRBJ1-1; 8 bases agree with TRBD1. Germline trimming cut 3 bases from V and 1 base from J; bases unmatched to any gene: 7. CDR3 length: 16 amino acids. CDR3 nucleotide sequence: TGTGCCAGCAGTTTTCAGGGGGCAGGGAGGAACACTGAAGCTTTCTTT. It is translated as CASSFQGAGRNTEAFF.

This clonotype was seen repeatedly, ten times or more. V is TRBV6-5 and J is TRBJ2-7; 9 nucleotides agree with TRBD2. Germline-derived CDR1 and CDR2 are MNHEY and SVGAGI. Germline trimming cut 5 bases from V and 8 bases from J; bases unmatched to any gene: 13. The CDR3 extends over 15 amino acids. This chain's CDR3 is CASSEPVGGREKQYF. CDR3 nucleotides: TGTGCCAGCAGTGAACCGGTTGGCGGGAGGGAAAAGCAGTACTTC.

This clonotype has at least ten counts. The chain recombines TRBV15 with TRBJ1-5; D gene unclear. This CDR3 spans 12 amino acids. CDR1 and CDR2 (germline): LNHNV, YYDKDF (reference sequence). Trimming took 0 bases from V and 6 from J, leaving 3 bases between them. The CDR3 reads CATSRDSQPQHF. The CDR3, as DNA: TGTGCCACCAGCAGAGATAGTCAGCCCCAGCATTTT.

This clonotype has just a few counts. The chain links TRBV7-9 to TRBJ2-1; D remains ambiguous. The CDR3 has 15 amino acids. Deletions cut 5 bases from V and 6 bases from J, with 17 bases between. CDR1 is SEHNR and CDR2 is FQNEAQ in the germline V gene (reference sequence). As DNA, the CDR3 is TGTGCCAGCAGCCCTATTAGGGTGGTCCGCAATGAGCAGTTCTTC. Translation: CASSPIRVVRNEQFF.

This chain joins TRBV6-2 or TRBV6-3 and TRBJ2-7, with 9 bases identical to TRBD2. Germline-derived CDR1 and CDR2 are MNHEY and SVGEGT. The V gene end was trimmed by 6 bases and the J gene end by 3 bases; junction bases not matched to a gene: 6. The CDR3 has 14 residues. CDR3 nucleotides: TGTGCCAGCAGAGAAACGACTAGCGGCTACGAGCAGTACTTC. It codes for CASRETTSGYEQYF.

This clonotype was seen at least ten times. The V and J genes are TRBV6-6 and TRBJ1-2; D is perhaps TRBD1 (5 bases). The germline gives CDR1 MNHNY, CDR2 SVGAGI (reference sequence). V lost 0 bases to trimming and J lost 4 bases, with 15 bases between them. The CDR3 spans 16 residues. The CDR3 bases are TGTGCCAGCAGTTACTCGAGTGGGGCAGGACCCTATGGCTACACCTTC. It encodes CASSYSSGAGPYGYTF.

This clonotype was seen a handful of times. CDR3 DNA: TGTGCCAGCAAGAGGGGGCACGGACAGGGGGCTTCCGGGGAGCTGTTTTTT. Protein: CASKRGHGQGASGELFF. The rearrangement uses TRBV6-5 and TRBJ2-2; TRBD1 agrees at 11 bases. CDR3 length equals 17 residues. V shed 7 bases and J 6 bases; nucleotides not matched to a gene: 13. Germline assignment: CDR1 MNHEY and CDR2 SVGAGI.

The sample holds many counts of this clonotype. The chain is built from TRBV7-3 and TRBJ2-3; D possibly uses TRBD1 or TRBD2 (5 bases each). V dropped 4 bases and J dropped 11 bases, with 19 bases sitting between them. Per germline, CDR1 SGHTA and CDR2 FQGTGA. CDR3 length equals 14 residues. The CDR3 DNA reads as TGTGCCAGCAGCTCCATTGAGGGACCTGTGAAGCAGTATTTT. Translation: CASSSIEGPVKQYF.

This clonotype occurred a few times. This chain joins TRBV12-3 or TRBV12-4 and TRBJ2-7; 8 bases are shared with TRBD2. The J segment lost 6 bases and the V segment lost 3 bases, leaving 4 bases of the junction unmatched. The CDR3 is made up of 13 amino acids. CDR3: CASSFGTSFEQYF. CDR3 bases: TGTGCCAGCAGTTTCGGGACTAGTTTCGAGCAGTACTTC.

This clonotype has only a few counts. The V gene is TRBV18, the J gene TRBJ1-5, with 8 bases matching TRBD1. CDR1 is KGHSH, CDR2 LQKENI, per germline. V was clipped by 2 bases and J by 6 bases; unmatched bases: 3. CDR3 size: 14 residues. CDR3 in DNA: TGTGCCAGCTCACCAGCAGGGGGCGGTCAGCCCCAGCATTTT. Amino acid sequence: CASSPAGGGQPQHF.

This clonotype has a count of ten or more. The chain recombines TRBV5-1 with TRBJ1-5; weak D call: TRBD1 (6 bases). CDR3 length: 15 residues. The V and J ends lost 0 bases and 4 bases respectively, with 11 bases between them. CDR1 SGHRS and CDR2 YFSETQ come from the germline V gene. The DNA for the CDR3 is TGCGCCAGCAGCTTGGATCGAGGGGGGAATCAGCCCCAGCATTTT. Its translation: CASSLDRGGNQPQHF.

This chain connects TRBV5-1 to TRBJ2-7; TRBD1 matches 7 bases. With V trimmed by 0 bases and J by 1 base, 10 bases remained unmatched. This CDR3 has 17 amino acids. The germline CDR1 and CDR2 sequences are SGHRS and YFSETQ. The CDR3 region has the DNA TGCGCCAGCAGCTTGGGCCTCAGAACAGGGGCGTCCTACGAGCAGTACTTC. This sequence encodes CASSLGLRTGASYEQYF.

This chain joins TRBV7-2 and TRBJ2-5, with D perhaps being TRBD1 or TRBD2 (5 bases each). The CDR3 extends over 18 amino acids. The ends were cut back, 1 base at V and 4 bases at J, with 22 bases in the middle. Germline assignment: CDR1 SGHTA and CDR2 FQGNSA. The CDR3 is CASSLVGTGTTAGETQYF. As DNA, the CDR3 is TGTGCCAGCAGCTTAGTCGGAACCGGGACGACCGCCGGAGAGACCCAGTACTTC.

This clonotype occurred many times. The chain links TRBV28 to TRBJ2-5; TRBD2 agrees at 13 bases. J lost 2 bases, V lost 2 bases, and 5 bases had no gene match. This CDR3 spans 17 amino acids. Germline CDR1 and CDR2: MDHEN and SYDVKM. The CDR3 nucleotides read TGTGCCAGCAGTTTAAGCGGACTAGCGGGAGTTCAAGAGACCCAGTACTTC. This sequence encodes CASSLSGLAGVQETQYF.

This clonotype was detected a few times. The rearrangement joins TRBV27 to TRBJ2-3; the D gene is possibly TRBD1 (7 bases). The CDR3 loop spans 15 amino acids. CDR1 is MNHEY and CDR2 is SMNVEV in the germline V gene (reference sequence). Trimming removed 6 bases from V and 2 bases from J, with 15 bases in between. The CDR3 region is CASRLAGQHTDTQYF. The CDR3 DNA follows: TGTGCCAGCAGATTGGCGGGACAGCACACAGATACGCAGTATTTT.

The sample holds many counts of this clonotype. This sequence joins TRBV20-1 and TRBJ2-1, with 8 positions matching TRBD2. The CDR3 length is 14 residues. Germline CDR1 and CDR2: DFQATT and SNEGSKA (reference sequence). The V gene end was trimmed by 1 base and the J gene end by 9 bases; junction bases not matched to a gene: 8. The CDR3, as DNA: TGCAGTGCTAGAGCTGGGACTAGTTTAGGTGAGCAGTTCTTC. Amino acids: CSARAGTSLGEQFF.

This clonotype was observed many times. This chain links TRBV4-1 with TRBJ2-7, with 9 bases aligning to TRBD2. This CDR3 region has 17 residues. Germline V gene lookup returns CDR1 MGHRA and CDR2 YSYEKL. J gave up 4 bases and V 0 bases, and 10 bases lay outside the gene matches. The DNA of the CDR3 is TGCGCCAGCAGCCAAGAGTCGGTTAGCGGGAGCGGGTACGAGCAGTACTTC. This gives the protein CASSQESVSGSGYEQYF.

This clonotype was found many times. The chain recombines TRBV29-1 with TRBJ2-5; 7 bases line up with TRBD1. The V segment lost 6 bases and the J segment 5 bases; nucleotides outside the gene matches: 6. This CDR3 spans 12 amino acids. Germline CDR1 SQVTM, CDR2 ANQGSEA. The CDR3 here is CSVSTGEETQYF. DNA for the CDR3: TGCAGCGTATCCACAGGGGAGGAGACCCAGTACTTC.

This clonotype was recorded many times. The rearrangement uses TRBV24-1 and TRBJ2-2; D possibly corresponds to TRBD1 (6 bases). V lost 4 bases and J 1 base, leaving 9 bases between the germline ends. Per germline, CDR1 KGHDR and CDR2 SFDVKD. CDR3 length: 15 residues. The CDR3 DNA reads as TGTGCCACCAGTGACCAGGACAGGAACACCGGGGAGCTGTTTTTT. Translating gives CATSDQDRNTGELFF.